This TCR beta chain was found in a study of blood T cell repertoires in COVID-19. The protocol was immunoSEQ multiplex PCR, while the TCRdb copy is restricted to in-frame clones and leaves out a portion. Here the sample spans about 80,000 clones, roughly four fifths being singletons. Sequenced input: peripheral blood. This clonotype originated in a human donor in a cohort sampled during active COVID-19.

The CDR3 region has the DNA TGTGCCTTACGGCGCGAGGACTCGAACACTGAAGCTTTCTTT. Amino acids: CALRREDSNTEAFF. This sequence joins TRBV10-3 and TRBJ1-1; D not resolved. The CDR3 length is 14 residues. Germline-derived CDR1 and CDR2 are ENHRY and SYGVKD. V lost 11 bases to trimming and J lost 1 base, with 17 bases between them.